The entry that follows covers one TCR beta chain sequence. This clonotype showed up just a few times. This receptor's antigen is unknown. Base-call qualities are not available, and no considerably larger clone is one nucleotide away. This sample is part of a study of early T cells in non-severe SARS-CoV-2 infection (dated by TCRdb to the early 2020s). Background on the whole study: Bulk RNA from unsorted whole blood was used for TCR sequencing, so alpha and beta chains could not be paired. What the study reported, not specific to this receptor: VDJdb matching was skewed toward anti-spike CD8 responses, so virus-specific expansions were likely underestimated and private and CD4 specificities were missed.

Library generation was performed with 5' RACE. Sequencing relied on a NextSeq 500. Unique molecular identifiers were attached to individual cDNA molecules in the TCR library protocol so that sequencing error and PCR bias could be corrected. Both TCR alpha and beta chains were sequenced, and tight co-correlation was observed between alpha and beta sequence abundances in each sample. From the authors' description of their analysis: V gene, J gene and CDR3 annotation of TCR sequences was performed with Decombinator V4. TCRs were defined as expanded if a significant change between any two time points was detected under a Poisson model with p below 0.0001. TCR abundances were normalised to the total number of TCRs sequenced in each sample and reported as counts per million. MAIT TCRs were defined by TRAV1-2 paired with TRAJ12, TRAJ20 or TRAJ33, and iNKT TCRs by TRAV10 paired with TRAJ18. VDJdb, accessed on 1 November 2021, was searched for TCRs annotated for CMV, EBV and SARS-CoV-2, and TCRs annotated for more than one antigen were excluded. The public sequencing data were trimmed at Q25 with fastp and processed into clonotypes with MiXCR by TCRdb, which kept only in-frame beta chains. Each entry merges the rows of one CDR3 protein and shows their most common DNA and genes. These V and J calls originate from TCRdb's pipeline instead of the authors' own analysis. In all, the sample holds approximately 64,000 distinct CDR3 sequences, and less than 20% of those were seen once. The top ten clonotypes cover almost 9% of the sample.

The CDR3 runs 12 amino acids, cysteine and phenylalanine included. The CDR3 DNA has 36 bases and is translated from base 1. After removal of 5 bases from V and 4 bases from J, the junction retains 0 bases not matched to a gene. In the germline V gene (reference sequence), CDR1 corresponds to DFQATT and CDR2 to SNEGSKA. Set within a cohort of healthcare workers in London, UK, this nested case-control study involved weekly PCR testing of nasopharyngeal swabs along with blood sampling. Healthcare workers were enrolled in the week of the UK lockdown, from 23 to 31 March 2020, and were followed every week for up to roughly 16 weeks.

The source is an adult who was a healthcare worker with PCR-confirmed SARS-CoV-2 infection or an uninfected control (not recorded which). The source was whole blood, collected at baseline. This sequence uses TRBV20-1 and TRBJ2-1, with TRBD1 matching 9 junction bases. The DNA sequence is TGCAGTGCTGGACAGGGGTACAATGAGCAGTTCTTC. Its translation is CSAGQGYNEQFF.